These 2 T cell receptor beta chains originate from one sample sequenced in a study of CD8 T cells in ankylosing spondylitis. General observations from the study: About 8 highly homologous variants made up a TCR beta motif, and this motif appeared characteristic of ankylosing spondylitis blood.

The antigens for these receptors are not known. MiXCR, run by TCRdb on the 5' RACE reads, gives a single entry per CDR3 protein. The sample lists about 540,000 distinct CDR3 sequences; 9.5% to 15% were seen once. The sequenced sample was blood, either unsorted or a sorted T cell fraction (not recorded which). Every receptor here comes from a male donor with ankylosing spondylitis.

This rearrangement joins TRBV6-1 to TRBJ1-2; 8 nucleotides agree with TRBD1. The CDR3 totals 15 residues. Germline V CDR1 and CDR2: MNHNS, SASEGT. V dropped 5 bases and J dropped 2; count of bases not matched to a gene: 7. CDR3 residues: CASSLRTGSNYGYTF. CDR3 DNA sequence: TGTGCCAGCAGTCTTAGGACAGGGTCGAACTATGGCTACACCTTC.

This clonotype was detected many times. V is TRBV20-1 and J is TRBJ2-3; 8 bases match TRBD2. The CDR3 is 15 amino acids. The V and J ends lost 0 bases and 4 bases, in that order; junction bases with no gene match: 6. CDR1 is DFQATT, CDR2 SNEGSKA, per germline (reference sequence). CDR3 sequence reads: CSARDRSGSSDTQYF. The CDR3 nucleotides are TGCAGTGCTAGAGATAGGAGCGGGAGTTCAGATACGCAGTATTTT.